Listed here is a single T cell receptor beta chain. Trimming cost V 3 bases and J 4 bases; bases outside gene matches: 11. The CDR3 consists of 16 residues. Germline CDR1 and CDR2: SGHRS and YFSETQ. These data belong to a study of control samples from healthy donors and cancer patients. Data came from immunoSEQ multiplex PCR; TCRdb stores just in-frame clones and leaves some out. This table has 55,000 to 65,000 clones, 87% appearing once. The receptor was isolated from a woman in her fifties or sixties with lung cancer. The sample taken for sequencing was PBMCs. The rearrangement uses TRBV5-1 and TRBJ2-7, with 9 bases lining up with TRBD1. As DNA, the CDR3 is TGCGCCAGCAGCTGGGGACAGGGACGGCGTGGGTACGAGCAGTACTTC. Protein product: CASSWGQGRRGYEQYF.